This T cell receptor beta chain was captured in a study of T cell changes during pregnancy in multiple sclerosis. The ends were cut back, 2 bases at V and 0 bases at J, with 11 bases in the middle. This CDR3 has 16 amino acids. Germline CDR1 reads MDHEN; CDR2 reads SYDVKM. This clone was detected a few times. Some clones are missing from TCRdb's copy, which holds only in-frame ones; the method was immunoSEQ multiplex PCR. The table has 45,000 to 60,000 clones, 92% seen once. This sequence was found in a female donor with multiple sclerosis, enrolled in a pregnancy study. Sequencing used CD4+ T cells from peripheral blood mononuclear cells, obtained in the third trimester of pregnancy. This sequence joins TRBV28 and TRBJ2-1; perhaps TRBD2 as D (6 bases). DNA for the CDR3: TGTGCCAGCAGTTTAGGGGGACTGAGCTCCTACAATGAGCAGTTCTTC. It is translated as CASSLGGLSSYNEQFF.